One T cell receptor beta chain is described in this entry. The same CDR3 is also encoded by other DNA sequences in this sample. Assay used: immunoSEQ multiplex PCR; TCRdb lists only in-frame clones, some missing. The sample holds some 260,000 clones, around 89% seen once. The V segment lost 6 bases and the J segment 4 bases; nucleotides outside the gene matches: 4. This CDR3 is built from 13 residues. Germline V gene lookup returns CDR1 MRHNA and CDR2 SNTAGT. This sample was taken from a study of blood T cell repertoires in COVID-19. The overall study: The origin of the acute and convalescent COVID-19 samples was the United States, Italy and Spain.

This TCR was recovered from a man in his forties or fifties who had recovered from COVID-19. Sequencing was done on a sample of PBMCs or T cells enriched from blood (not recorded which). V gene TRBV6-4 combines with J gene TRBJ1-1; 8 nucleotides align to TRBD1. The CDR3 DNA follows: TGTGCCAGCAGGAAAACAGGGGGCACTGAAGCTTTCTTT. It translates to CASRKTGGTEAFF.